There are many counts of the clone carrying this TCR beta chain. This entry belongs to a study of T cells in Graves' hyperthyroidism and ophthalmopathy. For the study at large: The blood sample was taken at first diagnosis, before treatment began.

RNA transcripts yielded amplified TCR beta CDR3 regions. Initially, a first-round RT-PCR of the TCR CDR3 employed the HTBI primer set. TCRdb reprocessed the multiplex PCR reads with MiXCR, giving one entry per CDR3 protein. This sample has fewer than 450,000 distinct CDR3 sequences, with over 13% found just once. The CDR3 runs 16 residues. Germline V gives CDR1 SGHAT, CDR2 FQNNGV. Deletions cut 1 base from V and 0 bases from J, with 9 bases between. The sequence derives from a man aged 45-65 years with Graves' ophthalmopathy. Sequencing input: blood. This chain connects TRBV11-2 to TRBJ2-2, with D tentatively TRBD2 (5 bases). The CDR3 region is CASSLVAGTNTGELFF. Here the CDR3 DNA reads TGTGCCAGCAGCTTAGTTGCGGGTACGAACACCGGGGAGCTGTTTTTT.